Shown below are 2 T cell receptor beta chains from a single sample sequenced in a study of T cell clones after liver transplantation. Sequenced by immunoSEQ multiplex PCR; TCRdb stores in-frame clones only, minus some. The data show roughly 15,000 clones, more than 70% seen once. The specimen comprised CD8+ T cells from blood, sampled around 48 months after liver transplant. Source of these receptors: a human patient who received a liver transplant. The graft donor may account for some of the T cells.

J is TRBJ1-3 and V is TRBV7-2, with D unresolved. This CDR3 has 16 amino acids. V was pared by 2 bases and J by 2 bases, with 13 bases between. Germline CDR1 SGHTA, CDR2 FQGNSA. The CDR3 sequence: CASSLNSLRAGNTIYF. CDR3 nucleotides: TGTGCCAGCAGCTTAAACAGCCTCCGGGCTGGAAACACCATATATTTT.

This clone was counted a few times. This chain links TRBV5-6 with TRBJ2-2; D is tentatively TRBD1 or TRBD2 (6 bases each). V shed 4 bases and J shed 1 base, with 11 bases lying between them. Germline-derived CDR1 and CDR2 are SGHDT and YYEEEE. The CDR3 totals 15 residues. The CDR3 sequence: CASSGGQENTGELFF. CDR3 bases: TGTGCCAGCAGCGGGGGGCAGGAGAACACCGGGGAGCTGTTTTTT.